This T cell receptor (beta chain) was sequenced during a study of blood T cell repertoires in COVID-19. In the study overall: Italy, Spain and the United States were the sources of the convalescent and acute COVID-19 samples. The cDNA or gDNA used as material had been derived from T cells, B-cell-depleted T cells, or PBMCs.

This table comes from immunoSEQ multiplex PCR, and its TCRdb copy is limited to in-frame clones, with some not included. The profile shows around 450,000 clones, around nine tenths of them singletons. Sequenced material: peripheral blood. The TCR originated in a woman aged 25 to 39 with acute or convalescent COVID-19.

The CDR3 protein is CATSRDWSVNQPQHF. Here the CDR3 DNA reads TGTGCCACCAGCAGAGATTGGTCGGTAAATCAGCCCCAGCATTTT. This chain connects TRBV15 to TRBJ1-5; D is ambiguous. Trimming shortened V by 0 bases and J by 4 bases, and 10 bases separated the two germline ends. Germline V CDR1 and CDR2: LNHNV, YYDKDF (reference sequence). The CDR3 is 15 amino acids.